Following are 26 T cell receptor beta chains from one sample sequenced in a study of Ad26.COV2.S vaccination and SARS-CoV-2 variants. Profiling relied on immunoSEQ multiplex PCR, and the TCRdb table lists in-frame clones only, not all of them. The sample gives 350,000 to 500,000 clones, 89% of which show up once; roughly 2.5% is in the top ten. Sample treatment: around 19 received Ad26.COV2.S at low or high dose, single or two shots; 5 received placebo; per-sample allocation not given. Specimens were obtained on day 63 following the first vaccine or placebo injection. Specimen: peripheral blood, collected in a trial of Ad26.COV2.S vaccine versus placebo. These receptors were obtained from a person aged 18-65 years who received the Ad26.COV2.S COVID-19 vaccine or a placebo.

The chain recombines TRBV5-5 with TRBJ1-2; TRBD1 aligns across 10 bases. Per the germline V gene, CDR1 is SGHKS and CDR2 is YYEKEE (reference sequence). V trimming: 4 bases; J trimming: 5 bases; junction bases outside the gene matches: 8. The CDR3 loop spans 15 amino acids. CDR3 bases: TGTGCCAGCAGCCTGGGGGGACAGGGGAAATATGGCTACACCTTC. Translated: CASSLGGQGKYGYTF.

V and J are TRBV2 and TRBJ1-2; TRBD1 is a possible D gene (6 bases). Trimming took off 7 bases at V and 3 bases at J, with 15 bases between the two ends. This CDR3 is built from 14 residues. CDR1 and CDR2 from the germline V gene are SNHLY and FYNNEI. CDR3 DNA sequence: TGTGCCAGCAAGTGGCAGGGGATTGACTATGGCTACACCTTC. This translates into CASKWQGIDYGYTF.

The chain's CDR3 is CASSQESPAISGNTIYF. The CDR3 DNA is TGTGCCAGCAGCCAAGAGTCTCCAGCCATCTCTGGAAACACCATATATTTT. V gene TRBV4-2 combines with J gene TRBJ1-3; D remains ambiguous. CDR1 and CDR2 (germline): LGHNA, YNFKEQ. Trimming took 0 bases from V and 0 from J, leaving 12 bases between them. This CDR3 comprises 17 residues.

This chain links TRBV28 with TRBJ1-3; no reliable D call. The V gene lost 0 bases and the J gene lost 1 base, with 4 bases spanning the gap. The CDR3 consists of 14 residues. Germline CDR1 and CDR2: MDHEN and SYDVKM. CDR3 region: CASSLWSSGNTIYF. In nucleotides, the CDR3 is TGTGCCAGCAGTTTATGGAGTTCTGGAAACACCATATATTTT.

This sequence joins TRBV6-5 and TRBJ2-1; D call uncertain. V shed 2 bases and J shed 9 bases, with 14 bases lying between them. Germline V gene data show CDR1 as MNHEY and CDR2 as SVGAGI. CDR3 size: 14 residues. CDR3 bases: TGTGCCAGCAGTTACGTGCAGAAATCTCGTGAGCAGTTCTTC. As protein: CASSYVQKSREQFF.

V is TRBV15 and J is TRBJ1-3; 8 bases are a match to TRBD1. The CDR3 consists of 16 residues. Germline values: CDR1 LNHNV, CDR2 YYDKDF (reference sequence). Unmatched junction bases numbered 9, after V lost 1 base and J lost 7 bases. CDR3 region: CATSRALDRGGNTIYF. CDR3 sequence (DNA): TGTGCCACCAGCAGAGCCCTAGACAGGGGTGGCAACACCATATATTTT.

This chain connects TRBV5-1 to TRBJ2-3, with 7 bases lining up with TRBD2. This CDR3 has 15 amino acids. In germline, CDR1 is SGHRS, CDR2 YFSETQ. The trim removed 2 bases at V and 1 base at J, leaving 4 bases unmatched. CDR3 sequence: CASSFTGGRTDTQYF. CDR3 DNA sequence: TGCGCCAGCAGCTTCACGGGGGGACGCACAGATACGCAGTATTTT.

The chain joins TRBV19 to TRBJ1-5; D remains ambiguous. The CDR3 has 15 residues. Germline CDR1 is LNHDA and CDR2 is SQIVND (reference sequence). V lost 5 bases and J 1 base, leaving 12 bases between the germline ends. The chain's CDR3 is CASSAGPRSNQPQHF. DNA for the CDR3: TGTGCCAGTAGTGCAGGACCAAGAAGCAATCAGCCCCAGCATTTT.

Points on this clone: One junction end disagrees with the germline gene, perhaps due to a read error. J is TRBJ2-3 and V is TRBV5-1, with D unclear. CDR3 length: 13 amino acids. In germline, CDR1 is SGHRS, CDR2 YFSETQ. The CDR3 here is CASSLVPSSSENF. The CDR3 coding sequence is TGCGCCAGCAGCTTGGTTCCCTCCTCAAGTGAGAATTTT.

The chain links TRBV4-2 to TRBJ1-3; D is uncertain. The V gene's germline CDR1 is LGHNA and CDR2 YNFKEQ. This CDR3 has 14 residues. Trimming cost V 0 bases and J 6 bases, with 9 bases left between them. The DNA of the CDR3 is TGTGCCAGCAGCCAAGACTTCGGGGTAAACACCATATATTTT. This sequence encodes CASSQDFGVNTIYF.

This clone was counted a single time. The chain is built from TRBV5-1 and TRBJ2-2; D perhaps matches TRBD2 (6 bases). Germline V gene data show CDR1 as SGHRS and CDR2 as YFSETQ. Trimming took off 5 bases at V and 3 bases at J, with 17 bases between the two ends. The CDR3 is 16 amino acids. The CDR3 nucleotides are TGCGCCAGCAGTAAAATCCGGGGAGGCGACACCGGGGAGCTGTTTTTT. Protein: CASSKIRGGDTGELFF.

This rearrangement joins TRBV9 to TRBJ2-5; no clear D. Germline V gene lookup returns CDR1 SGDLS and CDR2 YYNGEE. Trimming cost V 0 bases and J 5 bases, with 14 bases left between them. The CDR3 totals 15 residues. CDR3 sequence: CASSVGSPVGETQYF. The CDR3 DNA reads TGTGCCAGCAGCGTAGGTTCTCCGGTAGGGGAGACCCAGTACTTC. The complete variable domain, with remaining parts taken from reference TRBV9 and TRBJ2-5, reads DSGVTQTPKHLITATGQRVTLRCSPRSGDLSVYWYQQSLDQGLQFLIQYYNGEERAKGNILERFSAQQFPDLHSELNLSSLELGDSALYFCASSVGSPVGETQYFGPGTRLLVL.

The V gene is TRBV7-2, the J gene TRBJ2-1, with D maybe TRBD1 (7 bases). The CDR3 consists of 16 residues. V was trimmed by 1 base and J by 0 bases, leaving 10 bases between them. Germline loops: CDR1 SGHTA, CDR2 FQGNSA. CDR3 nucleotide sequence: TGTGCCAGCAGCTTAGGGCAGGGGGGCTCCTACAATGAGCAGTTCTTC. Protein product: CASSLGQGGSYNEQFF. The variable domain in full, with the rest retrieved from reference TRBV7-2 and TRBJ2-1, is GAGVSQSPSNKVTEKGKDVELRCDPISGHTALYWYRQSLGQGLEFLIYFQGNSAPDKSGLPSDRFSAERTGGSVSTLTIQRTQQEDSAVYLCASSLGQGGSYNEQFFGPGTRLTVL.

The rearrangement uses TRBV27 and TRBJ2-5; maybe TRBD1 (6 bases). This CDR3 contains 14 residues. V was shortened by 3 bases and J by 2 bases, with 10 bases between the two germline ends. CDR1 and CDR2 from the germline V gene are MNHEY and SMNVEV (reference sequence). This CDR3 is CASSLLGQQETQYF. The DNA for the CDR3 is TGTGCCAGCAGTTTGCTTGGACAGCAAGAGACCCAGTACTTC.

The V call is TRBV2, the J call TRBJ1-1, with D perhaps TRBD1 (5 bases). The CDR3 covers 14 residues. CDR1 is SNHLY and CDR2 is FYNNEI in the germline V gene. V lost 5 bases, J lost 5 bases, and 15 bases lay in between. This CDR3 reads CASSIQGVLTEAFF. The CDR3 region has the DNA TGTGCCAGCAGTATCCAAGGGGTCTTGACTGAAGCTTTCTTT.

The chain joins TRBV18 to TRBJ1-6, with D hard to call. Germline V gives CDR1 KGHSH, CDR2 LQKENI. V was pared by 5 bases and J by 0 bases, with 8 bases between. The CDR3 covers 15 residues. The CDR3 nucleotides are TGTGCCAGCTCAGCAACGAGCTCCTATAATTCACCCCTCCACTTT. Protein product: CASSATSSYNSPLHF.

The chain carries TRBV18 and TRBJ1-4; no clear D. Looked up from germline, CDR1 is KGHSH and CDR2 is LQKENI. The germline V and J ends were trimmed by 4 bases and 7 bases, with 13 bases remaining between them. CDR3 size: 14 residues. The CDR3 coding sequence is TGTGCCAGCTCACAATCGGACGTAGGTGAAAAACTGTTTTTT. Translated, it gives CASSQSDVGEKLFF.

This rearrangement joins TRBV10-3 to TRBJ1-1; D possibly corresponds to TRBD1 (6 bases). From germline, CDR1 is ENHRY and CDR2 SYGVKD. The ends were cut back, 7 bases at V and 2 bases at J, with 11 bases in the middle. There are 13 residues in the CDR3. CDR3 nucleotides: TGTGCCATCAAAACGACAGGCAACACTGAAGCTTTCTTT. Encoded protein: CAIKTTGNTEAFF.

About this clone: This same CDR3 is encoded by further DNA sequences in the sample. The V gene is TRBV9, the J gene TRBJ1-5; no firm D call. Trimming stripped 0 bases from V and 0 bases from J, with 7 bases between. This CDR3 is built from 15 residues. Per the germline V gene, CDR1 is SGDLS and CDR2 is YYNGEE. The CDR3 sequence is CASSVGADSNQPQHF. The CDR3 DNA follows: TGTGCCAGCAGCGTAGGGGCAGATAGCAATCAGCCCCAGCATTTT.

V usage is TRBV3-1 (or the pseudogene TRBV3-2) and J usage is TRBJ2-2; 11 nucleotides match TRBD1. Germline V gene sequence: CDR1 LGHDT, CDR2 YNNKEL (reference sequence). V trimming: 10 bases; J trimming: 7 bases; junction bases outside the gene matches: 5. CDR3 size: 13 residues. The CDR3 coding sequence is TGTGCCACCGGACAGGGGGCTGGCGGGGAGCTGTTTTTT. Protein sequence: CATGQGAGGELFF.

J is TRBJ1-2 and V is TRBV5-1; possibly TRBD1 for D (5 bases). Trimming took 4 bases from V and 4 from J, leaving 14 bases between them. Germline assignment: CDR1 SGHRS and CDR2 YFSETQ. The CDR3 consists of 14 residues. CDR3 protein: CASSPRGVGYGYTF. The CDR3 nucleotides are TGCGCCAGCAGCCCCAGAGGGGTAGGCTATGGCTACACCTTC.

The chain uses TRBV6-2 or TRBV6-3 and TRBJ1-3, with D possibly matching TRBD1 (6 bases). V was pared by 2 bases and J by 6 bases, with 11 bases between. The CDR3 runs 14 residues. Germline CDR1 MNHEY, CDR2 SVGEGT. The CDR3 bases are TGTGCCAGCAGTTACGGGGGCGCGGTAAACACCATATATTTT. This sequence encodes CASSYGGAVNTIYF.

The chain is built from TRBV29-1 and TRBJ1-5; tentative D call: TRBD1 (6 bases). Between the trimmed V and J ends, which lost 6 bases and 4 bases, there was a span of 13 bases. CDR1 is SQVTM and CDR2 is ANQGSEA in the germline V gene. The CDR3 covers 13 residues. The CDR3 nucleotides read TGCAGCGTGGCCGGGACACTGAATCAGCCCCAGCATTTT. Its translation: CSVAGTLNQPQHF. Supplemented by reference TRBV29-1 and TRBJ1-5, the full variable domain reads SAVISQKPSRDICQRGTSLTIQCQVDSQVTMMFWYRQQPGQSLTLIATANQGSEATYESGFVIDKFPISRPNLTFSTLTVSNMSPEDSSIYLCSVAGTLNQPQHFGDGTRLSIL.

The chain is built from TRBV5-4 and TRBJ2-7; 8 positions match TRBD1. Trimming took 3 bases from V and 6 from J; bases not matched to a gene: 5. Germline V gene data show CDR1 as SGHNT and CDR2 as YYREEE (reference sequence). The CDR3 is made up of 13 amino acids. The CDR3 region is CASSSDRAREQYV. CDR3 nucleotides: TGTGCCAGCAGCTCGGACAGGGCCCGCGAGCAGTACGTC.

This clone was seen a single time. The genes are TRBV28 and TRBJ2-1, with D unresolved. Germline V CDR1 and CDR2: MDHEN, SYDVKM. The CDR3 is 14 residues long. Trimming shortened V by 3 bases and J by 4 bases, and 10 bases separated the two germline ends. The CDR3 DNA reads as TGTGCCAGCAGTTTGTGGATTTCGTACAATGAGCAGTTCTTC. Amino acids: CASSLWISYNEQFF.

The table lists this clone with a count of one. J is TRBJ2-3 and V is TRBV7-2; TRBD2 agrees at 13 bases. From germline, CDR1 is SGHTA and CDR2 FQGNSA. The J segment lost 2 bases and the V segment lost 3 bases, leaving 5 bases of the junction unmatched. The CDR3 is 17 residues long. CDR3 amino acids: CASSFFGTSGTTDTQYF. The DNA for the CDR3 is TGTGCCAGCAGCTTTTTTGGGACTAGCGGGACCACAGATACGCAGTATTTT.